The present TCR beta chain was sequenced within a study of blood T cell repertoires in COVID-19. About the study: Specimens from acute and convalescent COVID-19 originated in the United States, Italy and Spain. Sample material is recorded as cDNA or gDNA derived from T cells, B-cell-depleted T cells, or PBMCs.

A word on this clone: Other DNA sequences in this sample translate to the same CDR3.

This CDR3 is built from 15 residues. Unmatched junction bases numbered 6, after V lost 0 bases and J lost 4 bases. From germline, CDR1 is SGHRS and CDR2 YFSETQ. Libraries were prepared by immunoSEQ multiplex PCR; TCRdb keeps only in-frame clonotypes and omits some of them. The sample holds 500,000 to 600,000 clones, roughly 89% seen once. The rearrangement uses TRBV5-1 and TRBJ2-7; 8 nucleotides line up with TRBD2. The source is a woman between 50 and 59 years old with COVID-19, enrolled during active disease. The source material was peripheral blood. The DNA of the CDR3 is TGCGCCAGCAGCTTGGGAAGCGGGGGAGGTTACGAGCAGTACTTC. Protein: CASSLGSGGGYEQYF.